The 30 T cell receptor beta chains listed next were all sequenced from one sample in a study of T cells expressing NK-cell markers. TCRdb reprocessed the 5' RACE reads; each CDR3 protein has one entry and no DNA is given. This sample's table has about 160,000 distinct CDR3 sequences. Sample: blood T cells: a sorted CD56 or NKG2C T cell subset, CD4+ or CD8+ T cells, or bulk PBMC T cells (not recorded which). The receptors come from a man aged 18-75 years in good health.

V and J are TRBV13 and TRBJ2-3; the D call of TRBD2 rests on TCRdb alone, since no DNA is present to check it. CDR1 PRHDT and CDR2 FYEKMQ come from the germline V gene (reference sequence). CDR3 length: 13 amino acids. CDR3 region: CASSPRVPRWQYF.

This chain joins TRBV6-5 and TRBJ2-1; TCRdb picks TRBD1, but there is no DNA to check that call. This CDR3 has 18 residues. The germline CDR1 and CDR2 sequences are MNHEY and SVGAGI. The CDR3 sequence is CASSYSGTGQGPYNEQFF.

V usage is TRBV19 and J usage is TRBJ2-7. The CDR3 has 14 amino acids. The V gene's germline CDR1 is LNHDA and CDR2 SQIVND (reference sequence). The CDR3 loop reads CASSLWDNSYEQYF.

The CDR3 protein is CVSGTANTGELFF. The chain has TRBV19 and TRBJ2-2; TCRdb proposes TRBD1, but this gene call is untestable without DNA. The CDR3 sequence is 13 residues long. Per the germline V gene, CDR1 is LNHDA and CDR2 is SQIVND (reference sequence).

This CDR3 reads CASSATGTSVEQYF. The chain uses TRBV7-7 and TRBJ2-7; TCRdb names TRBD2, which stays unverified in the absence of DNA. Per the germline V gene, CDR1 is SSHAT and CDR2 is FNYEAQ (reference sequence). The CDR3 contains 14 residues.

This chain joins TRBV6-1 and TRBJ2-1; checking the TCRdb D call of TRBD1 is not possible without DNA. Germline V gene data show CDR1 as MNHNS and CDR2 as SASEGT. CDR3 length: 15 residues. CDR3 sequence reads: CASSEGEGANNEQFF.

The chain uses TRBV5-6 and TRBJ2-7. The CDR3 has 13 amino acids. Per germline, CDR1 SGHDT and CDR2 YYEEEE. The CDR3 loop reads CASSVSQGLEQYF.

The V gene is TRBV24-1, the J gene TRBJ2-2; no DNA is available, so the TRBD1 call from TCRdb remains unchecked. This CDR3 is 16 amino acids long. The germline gives CDR1 KGHDR, CDR2 SFDVKD. The CDR3 loop is CATSDTNRDFTGELFF.

J is TRBJ2-7 and V is TRBV29-1; the TCRdb call, TRBD2, lacks DNA for checking. Germline V gene sequence: CDR1 SQVTM, CDR2 ANQGSEA. The CDR3 spans 14 residues. The CDR3 here is CSVDGLGESYEQYF.

J is TRBJ2-1 and V is TRBV5-4; lacking DNA, the TRBD1 call made by TCRdb goes unchecked. Germline CDR1 is SGHNT and CDR2 is YYREEE (reference sequence). This CDR3 comprises 15 residues. The CDR3 spells CASSDRGFTNNEQFF.

The CDR3 here is CATLTPSYNEQFF. The chain is built from TRBV10-3 and TRBJ2-1. Germline V lookup: CDR1 ENHRY, CDR2 SYGVKD. The length of the CDR3 is 13 residues.

The chain carries TRBV2 and TRBJ2-3; TCRdb's assignment of TRBD1 cannot be checked, as there is no DNA. Germline CDR1 is SNHLY and CDR2 is FYNNEI. This CDR3 region has 16 residues. The CDR3 sequence: CASSEIIRVGDDTQYF.

The CDR3 loop is CSAREIQGAYNEQFF. The chain recombines TRBV20-1 with TRBJ2-1; absent DNA, TCRdb's TRBD1 call cannot be checked. The CDR3 loop spans 15 amino acids. Germline CDR1 reads DFQATT; CDR2 reads SNEGSKA (reference sequence).

The V gene is TRBV28, the J gene TRBJ2-3; the TCRdb call, TRBD2, lacks DNA for checking. The germline CDR1 and CDR2 sequences are MDHEN and SYDVKM. CDR3 size: 14 residues. The CDR3 reads CASTLAGYTDTQYF.

The CDR3 sequence is CASSPGGLNQPQHF. The V gene is TRBV27, the J gene TRBJ1-5. Germline V gene data show CDR1 as MNHEY and CDR2 as SMNVEV (reference sequence). The CDR3 is made up of 14 amino acids.

V usage is TRBV7-8 and J usage is TRBJ2-5; without DNA, the TCRdb call of TRBD2 cannot be checked. There are 14 residues in the CDR3. The germline V gene has CDR1 SGHVS and CDR2 FQNEAQ. This CDR3 is CASSPGLREETQYF.

This chain links TRBV28 with TRBJ1-2. The V gene's germline CDR1 is MDHEN and CDR2 SYDVKM. CDR3 length: 14 amino acids. CDR3 amino acids: CASSWGTAGYGYTF.

This chain links TRBV24-1 with TRBJ2-3; the TCRdb D gene call, TRBD2, has no DNA to confirm it. The CDR3 is 18 amino acids. CDR1 and CDR2 from the germline V gene are KGHDR and SFDVKD. The CDR3 reads CATSDVTTSGGSTDTQYF.

CDR3 sequence: CASSDRNGPVETQYF. The chain is built from TRBV2 and TRBJ2-5. The CDR3 contains 15 residues. The germline V gene encodes CDR1 SNHLY and CDR2 FYNNEI.

The chain combines TRBV3-1 with TRBJ1-6. CDR3 length equals 18 residues. Germline V gene lookup returns CDR1 LGHDT and CDR2 YNNKEL (reference sequence). CDR3 region: CASSQDFSWGSYNSPLHF. The full variable domain, rest sourced from reference TRBV3-1 and TRBJ1-6, is DTAVSQTPKYLVTQMGNDKSIKCEQNLGHDTMYWYKQDSKKFLKIMFSYNNKELIINETVPNRFSPKSPDKAHLNLHINSLELGDSAVYFCASSQDFSWGSYNSPLHFGNGTRLTVT.

This chain joins TRBV19 and TRBJ2-1; the TCRdb call, TRBD2, lacks DNA for checking. Looked up from germline, CDR1 is LNHDA and CDR2 is SQIVND (reference sequence). This CDR3 comprises 12 residues. This CDR3 is CASSRTGLGRFF.

The chain links TRBV13 to TRBJ1-1; TCRdb reports TRBD1, a call that lacks DNA to check it against. The CDR3 totals 15 residues. CDR1 and CDR2 from the germline V gene are PRHDT and FYEKMQ (reference sequence). The chain's CDR3 is CASSLGGTENTEAFF.

The rearrangement links TRBV20-1 to TRBJ1-2; no DNA is available, so the TRBD1 call from TCRdb remains unchecked. CDR3 length: 17 residues. Germline V gene data show CDR1 as DFQATT and CDR2 as SNEGSKA (reference sequence). The CDR3 protein is CSARDPTGEGANYGYTF.

The chain links TRBV7-9 to TRBJ2-1; TCRdb returns TRBD1, unconfirmable since there is no DNA. Looked up from germline, CDR1 is SEHNR and CDR2 is FQNEAQ (reference sequence). CDR3 size: 17 residues. The CDR3 protein is CASSPPDRERRPAEQFF.

This chain uses TRBV3-1 with TRBJ2-1; TCRdb indicates TRBD2, and absent DNA this call remains unverified. The CDR3 has 15 amino acids. Per germline, CDR1 LGHDT and CDR2 YNNKEL (reference sequence). The CDR3 loop is CASRLAGGPKNEQFF.

V usage is TRBV4-2 and J usage is TRBJ1-4; TCRdb's D call, TRBD1, is unchecked because there is no DNA. Germline V gene lookup returns CDR1 LGHNA and CDR2 YNFKEQ. The CDR3 is 16 amino acids. The CDR3 spells CASSQDKGTGFEKLFF.

The V call is TRBV20-1, the J call TRBJ2-3; TCRdb outputs TRBD2, but without DNA this stays unchecked. The germline V gene encodes CDR1 DFQATT and CDR2 SNEGSKA (reference sequence). This CDR3 comprises 16 residues. The CDR3 spells CSANLAISGGTDTQYF.

The V and J genes are TRBV19 and TRBJ2-4. The germline V gene encodes CDR1 LNHDA and CDR2 SQIVND (reference sequence). The length of the CDR3 is 14 residues. CDR3 residues: CASSKTDLENIQYF.

The chain carries TRBV7-6 and TRBJ2-1; TCRdb's D gene call, TRBD1, goes unchecked for lack of DNA. This CDR3 comprises 16 residues. Germline lookup yields CDR1 SGHVS and CDR2 FNYEAQ. CDR3 region: CASSLRDRTGGNEQFF. Together with reference TRBV7-6 and TRBJ2-1, the CDR3 gives the full variable domain: GAGVSQSPRYKVTKRGQDVALRCDPISGHVSLYWYRQALGQGPEFLTYFNYEAQQDKSGLPNDRFSAERPEGSISTLTIQRTEQRDSAMYRCASSLRDRTGGNEQFFGPGTRLTVL.

This sequence joins TRBV6-1 and TRBJ1-6. CDR1 and CDR2 (germline): MNHNS, SASEGT. This CDR3 is built from 14 residues. The CDR3 sequence: CASKASSYNSPLHF.